A selection of T cell receptor beta chains follows, all from one sample in a study of a mutant IDH1 vaccine in newly diagnosed glioma. Sequencing used immunoSEQ multiplex PCR; TCRdb keeps in-frame clones, though not all of them. The sample gives around 94,000 clones, over 85% of which show up once; roughly 0.74% is in the top ten. Their antigens remain unidentified. This sample comprised PBMCs, obtained from a glioma patient whose treatment included an IDH1 peptide vaccine. The origin of the receptors is a woman aged 50 to 65 with glioma. The CDR3 runs from the conserved cysteine through the conserved F or W. The D gene is left open where the match is weak. Clone size, where shown, is once, few, many, or a class for clones that have expanded.

V	D	size	J	DNA	CDR3
TRBV7-9	-	-	TRBJ1-3	TGTGCCAGCAGCGCCAGGGGCGGGAGCTCTGGAAACACCATATATTTT	CASSARGGSSGNTIYF
TRBV7-2	TRBD2	-	TRBJ2-1	TGTGCCAGCAGAATGACTAGCGGCACCTACAATGAGCAGTTCTTC	CASRMTSGTYNEQFF
TRBV27	-	-	TRBJ2-3	TGTGCCAGCAGTTTATCTATTAGCACAGATACGCAGTATTTT	CASSLSISTDTQYF
TRBV18	TRBD1	-	TRBJ2-3	TGTGCCAGTATTCGGGACAGCTCCACAGATACGCAGTATTTT	CASIRDSSTDTQYF
TRBV11-2	-	-	TRBJ1-4	TGTGCCAGCAGCTTAATCCCGGGGGTAGGGGAAAAACTGTTTTTT	CASSLIPGVGEKLFF
TRBV9	-	-	TRBJ2-7	TGTGCCAGCAGCGAAGAAGGGGCAGTCCTGCGCAACGAGCAGTACTTC	CASSEEGAVLRNEQYF
TRBV2	TRBD1	-	TRBJ1-2	TGTGCCAGCAGTGAAGAGGGGACAGGGCACTATGGCTACACCTTC	CASSEEGTGHYGYTF
TRBV5-5	-	-	TRBJ2-5	TGTGCCAGCAGCTTCGCAGGGGCTGAAGAGACCCAGTACTTC	CASSFAGAEETQYF
TRBV7-2	TRBD2	-	TRBJ2-3	TGTGCCAGCAGCCGCAGCGGGTGGGTCGGGAGGCCAGATACGCAGTATTTT	CASSRSGWVGRPDTQYF
TRBV9	TRBD2	-	TRBJ2-3	TGTGCCAGCAGCGTAGTGGGAGGGGCAGATACGCAGTATTTT	CASSVVGGADTQYF
TRBV29-1	TRBD1	-	TRBJ1-2	TGCAGCGTTTATACAGGGGGTCCTGGTGGCTACACCTTC	CSVYTGGPGGYTF
TRBV27	TRBD1	-	TRBJ2-7	TGTGCCAGCAGTTGGGACAGGAGCTCCTACGAGCAGTACTTC	CASSWDRSSYEQYF
TRBV29-1	-	-	TRBJ2-7	TGCAGCGTTGTTCCAGGGAGCTCCTACGAGCAGTACTTC	CSVVPGSSYEQYF
TRBV25-1	-	-	TRBJ2-7	TGTGCCAGCAGTGCGGGGGGCGGGGCGGGAGAGCAGTACTTC	CASSAGGGAGEQYF
TRBV11-2	-	-	TRBJ2-3	TGTGCCAGCAGCTTAGATCTGGCGGTCACAGATACGCAGTATTTT	CASSLDLAVTDTQYF
TRBV5-1	TRBD1	once	TRBJ1-1	TGCGCCAGCAGCTCGAACAGGGGGAACACTGAAGCTTTCTTT	CASSSNRGNTEAFF
TRBV27	-	-	TRBJ2-7	TGTGCCAGCAGTTTCAGACCCTCCTACGAGCAGTACTTC	CASSFRPSYEQYF
TRBV6-6	-	-	TRBJ2-7	TGTGCCAGCAGTTACGAAGGGAGTCTAAGAACGGACGAGCAGTACTTC	CASSYEGSLRTDEQYF
TRBV30	-	-	TRBJ1-1	TGTGCCTGGAGGGACAGTCCGAACACTGAAGCTTTCTTT	CAWRDSPNTEAFF
TRBV5-8	TRBD2	-	TRBJ2-1	TGTGCCAGCAGCTTGGGGACTAGCGGAGGAGTCCTCTACAATGAGCAGTTCTTC	CASSLGTSGGVLYNEQFF
TRBV2	-	-	TRBJ2-7	TGTGCCAGCAGCATTCATCAGGGGTTCGAGCAGTACTTC	CASSIHQGFEQYF
TRBV28	-	-	TRBJ2-2	TGTGCCAGCAGTTATCGGGACATGAACACCGGGGAGCTGTTTTTT	CASSYRDMNTGELFF
TRBV7-8	-	-	TRBJ1-1	TGTGCCAGCAGCCTATTATTGGACAGCTCCATGAACACTGAAGCTTTCTTT	CASSLLLDSSMNTEAFF
TRBV6-1	TRBD1	-	TRBJ1-1	TGTGCCAGCGGCTCACAGGGGGCGAACACTGAAGCTTTCTTT	CASGSQGANTEAFF
TRBV27	-	-	TRBJ1-1	TGTGCCAGCGGCATCAGGGGCATAGTAGCTTTCTTT	CASGIRGIVAFF
TRBV20-1	-	-	TRBJ2-1	TGCAGTGCTCGCTTCTACAATGAGCAGTTCTTC	CSARFYNEQFF
TRBV5-1	TRBD1	-	TRBJ2-5	TGCGCCAGCACAAAAGGGACAGGGGGAGAGACCCAGTACTTC	CASTKGTGGETQYF
TRBV2	TRBD2	-	TRBJ2-7	TGTGCCAGCAGCTCATCTAGCGGGGGGAACGAGCAGTACTTC	CASSSSSGGNEQYF
TRBV5-5	-	-	TRBJ2-7	TGTGCCAGCAGCCTCAGGGACTACGAGCAGTACTTC	CASSLRDYEQYF
TRBV6-6	-	-	TRBJ2-7	TGTGCCAGCACCCGAGAGGACGAGCAGTACTTC	CASTREDEQYF
TRBV5-1	TRBD1	-	TRBJ2-5	TGCGCCAGCAGCAGACAGGGGGAGACCCAGTACTTC	CASSRQGETQYF
TRBV30	-	-	TRBJ1-4	TGTGCCTGGAGTTCCTCGGGTTGGGAAAAACTGTTTTTT	CAWSSSGWEKLFF